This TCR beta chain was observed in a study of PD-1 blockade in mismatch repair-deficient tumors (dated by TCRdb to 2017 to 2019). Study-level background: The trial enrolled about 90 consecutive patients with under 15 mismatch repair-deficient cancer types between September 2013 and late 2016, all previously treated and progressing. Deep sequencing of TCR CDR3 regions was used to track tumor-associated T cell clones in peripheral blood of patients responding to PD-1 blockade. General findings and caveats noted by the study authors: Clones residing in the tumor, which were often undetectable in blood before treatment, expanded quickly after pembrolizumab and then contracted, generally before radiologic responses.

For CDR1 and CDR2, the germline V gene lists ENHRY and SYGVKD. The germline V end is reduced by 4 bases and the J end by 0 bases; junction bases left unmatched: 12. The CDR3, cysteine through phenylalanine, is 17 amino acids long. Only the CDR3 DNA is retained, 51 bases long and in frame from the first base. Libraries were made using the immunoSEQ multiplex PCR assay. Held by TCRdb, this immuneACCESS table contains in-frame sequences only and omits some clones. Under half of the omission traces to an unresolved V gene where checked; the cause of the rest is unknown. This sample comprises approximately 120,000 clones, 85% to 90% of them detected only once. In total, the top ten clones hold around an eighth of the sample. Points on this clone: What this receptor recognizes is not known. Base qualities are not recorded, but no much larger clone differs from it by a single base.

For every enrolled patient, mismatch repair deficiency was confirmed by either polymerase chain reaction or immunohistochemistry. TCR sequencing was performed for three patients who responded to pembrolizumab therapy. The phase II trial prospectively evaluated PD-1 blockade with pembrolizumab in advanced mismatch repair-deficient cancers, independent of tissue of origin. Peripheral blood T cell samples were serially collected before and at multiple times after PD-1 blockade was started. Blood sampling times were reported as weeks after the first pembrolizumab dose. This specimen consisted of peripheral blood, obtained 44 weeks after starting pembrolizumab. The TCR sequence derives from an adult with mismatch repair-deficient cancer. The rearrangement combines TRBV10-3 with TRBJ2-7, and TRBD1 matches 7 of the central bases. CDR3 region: CAISGLQTGKSSYEQYF. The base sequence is TGTGCCATCAGTGGATTACAGACAGGGAAAAGCTCCTACGAGCAGTACTTC.